The 20 T cell receptor beta chains below were found in one sample sequenced in a study of blood T cell repertoires in COVID-19. Assay used: immunoSEQ multiplex PCR; TCRdb lists only in-frame clones, some missing. The sample has some 250,000 clones, 86% seen once. What was sequenced was peripheral blood. Receptors originate from a woman aged 25 to 45 who had recovered from COVID-19.

This chain joins TRBV6-2 or TRBV6-3 and TRBJ1-2, with D possibly TRBD1 on 6 matching bases. V lost 5 bases and J 2 bases, leaving 15 bases between the germline ends. Germline CDR1 reads MNHEY; CDR2 reads SVGEGT. This CDR3 spans 15 amino acids. The CDR3 spells CASSQTGLANYGYTF. In DNA, the CDR3 is TGTGCCAGCAGTCAGACAGGACTGGCGAACTATGGCTACACCTTC.

The rearrangement links TRBV5-4 to TRBJ1-3, with a possible D match to TRBD1 (5 bases). CDR1 SGHNT and CDR2 YYREEE come from the germline V gene (reference sequence). V was cut by 1 base and J by 3 bases, with 14 bases left in between. The CDR3 is 16 amino acids. The CDR3 sequence: CASSLTGGSDGNTIYF. The CDR3 DNA reads TGTGCCAGCAGCTTGACAGGTGGAAGTGATGGAAACACCATATATTTT. Looking up the rest from reference TRBV5-4 and TRBJ1-3 gives the full variable domain: ETGVTQSPTHLIKTRGQQVTLRCSSQSGHNTVSWYQQALGQGPQFIFQYYREEENGRGNFPPRFSGLQFPNYSSELNVNALELDDSALYLCASSLTGGSDGNTIYFGEGSWLTVV.

CDR3 in amino acids: CASSTGQGESTDTQYF. The CDR3 nucleotides read TGTGCCAGCAGCACCGGACAGGGCGAAAGCACAGATACGCAGTATTTT. The chain links TRBV7-9 to TRBJ2-3, with 8 nucleotides matching TRBD1. Germline CDR1 is SEHNR and CDR2 is FQNEAQ (reference sequence). This CDR3 spans 16 amino acids. V lost 5 bases and J lost 0; bases outside the gene matches: 7.

This chain uses TRBV2 with TRBJ1-1; possibly TRBD1 for D (6 bases). The CDR3 has 13 amino acids. V lost 4 bases to trimming and J lost 4 bases, with 10 bases between them. The germline CDR1 and CDR2 sequences are SNHLY and FYNNEI. This chain's CDR3 is CASSGGGLTEAFF. The CDR3 nucleotides read TGTGCCAGCAGTGGCGGGGGCCTCACTGAAGCTTTCTTT.

The chain links TRBV28 to TRBJ1-2; TRBD1 matches at 7 bases. Per germline, CDR1 MDHEN and CDR2 SYDVKM. V gave up 6 bases and J gave up 1 base; unmatched junction bases: 5. There are 14 residues in the CDR3. This CDR3 reads CASRTGTFNYGYTF. CDR3 DNA: TGTGCCAGCAGGACAGGGACCTTTAACTATGGCTACACCTTC.

V is TRBV14 and J is TRBJ2-7, with 8 nucleotides matching TRBD1. From germline, CDR1 is SGHDN and CDR2 FVKESK. The CDR3 is made up of 15 amino acids. Unmatched junction bases numbered 3, after V lost 1 base and J lost 1 base. In DNA form, the CDR3 reads TGTGCCAGCAGCCAAGGGGACAGGCTGTCCTACGAGCAGTACTTC. It specifies CASSQGDRLSYEQYF.

The chain combines TRBV18 with TRBJ2-7; D is unresolved. V was cut by 3 bases and J by 3 bases, with 9 bases left in between. The CDR3 covers 13 residues. Germline CDR1 is KGHSH and CDR2 is LQKENI. The chain's CDR3 is CASSPSPIYEQYF. The CDR3 region has the DNA TGTGCCAGCTCACCTAGCCCAATCTACGAGCAGTACTTC.

This rearrangement joins TRBV9 to TRBJ2-3, with 7 bases lining up with TRBD2. This CDR3 comprises 17 residues. The trim removed 0 bases at V and 2 bases at J, leaving 9 bases unmatched. Germline loops: CDR1 SGDLS, CDR2 YYNGEE. The CDR3 nucleotides read TGTGCCAGCAGCGTAGGTCCTAGCGGCCCCCTCACAGATACGCAGTATTTT. Encoded protein: CASSVGPSGPLTDTQYF.

This chain connects TRBV2 to TRBJ2-1; possible D gene TRBD2, 5 bases. The CDR3 is 13 amino acids. Germline assignment: CDR1 SNHLY and CDR2 FYNNEI. Deletions cut 6 bases from V and 8 bases from J, with 14 bases between. The CDR3 is CASRTLRADEQFF. The CDR3 region has the DNA TGTGCCAGCAGGACCCTGCGGGCCGATGAGCAGTTCTTC.

The rearrangement joins TRBV30 to TRBJ1-2; D is undetermined. This CDR3 has 14 amino acids. In germline, CDR1 is GTSNPN, CDR2 SVGIG (reference sequence). V was cut by 0 bases and J by 2 bases, with 10 bases left in between. CDR3 in amino acids: CAWSVGPKNYGYTF. Here the CDR3 DNA reads TGTGCCTGGAGTGTGGGCCCAAAGAACTATGGCTACACCTTC.

This clone was found once. The chain joins TRBV7-9 to TRBJ1-2; D not resolved. The CDR3 has 14 amino acids. V was cut by 5 bases and J by 1 base, with 11 bases left in between. Looked up from germline, CDR1 is SEHNR and CDR2 is FQNEAQ (reference sequence). CDR3 residues: CASSTQVYNYGYTF. The CDR3 nucleotides are TGTGCCAGCAGCACCCAGGTCTATAACTATGGCTACACCTTC.

V and J are TRBV7-3 and TRBJ1-5, with D uncertain. Trimming shortened V by 3 bases and J by 3 bases, and 18 bases separated the two germline ends. CDR1 is SGHTA and CDR2 is FQGTGA in the germline V gene. This CDR3 region has 17 residues. The CDR3 spells CASSFRPGKRVNQPQHF. The CDR3 coding sequence is TGTGCCAGCAGCTTTCGTCCGGGGAAAAGGGTCAATCAGCCCCAGCATTTT.

This clone was counted between two and nine times. The genes are TRBV7-9 and TRBJ1-2; D is unclear. The CDR3 length is 12 residues. Germline lookup yields CDR1 SEHNR and CDR2 FQNEAQ (reference sequence). V lost 3 bases and J lost 8, with 10 bases in between. CDR3 sequence (DNA): TGTGCCAGCAGCTTCGTAGGAGGCGGCTACACCTTC. It specifies CASSFVGGGYTF.

V and J are TRBV6-2 or TRBV6-3 and TRBJ2-2, with 7 bases lining up with TRBD1. From germline, CDR1 is MNHEY and CDR2 SVGEGT. This CDR3 has 12 amino acids. Unmatched junction bases numbered 0, after V lost 5 bases and J lost 6 bases. The chain's CDR3 is CASSQGAGELFF. The CDR3 coding sequence is TGTGCCAGCAGTCAGGGGGCCGGGGAGCTGTTTTTT.

A single count supports this clone. The CDR3 is CASSQDAERSYNSPLHF. For the CDR3, the DNA is TGCGCCAGCAGCCAAGATGCGGAGAGATCTTATAATTCACCCCTCCACTTT. The rearrangement uses TRBV4-3 and TRBJ1-6; D is unclear. Trimming removed 0 bases at V and 4 bases at J, with 13 bases between. This CDR3 region has 17 residues. Germline CDR1 is LGHNA and CDR2 is YSLEER.

V gene TRBV5-8 combines with J gene TRBJ1-5; maybe TRBD1 (5 bases). Germline CDR1 and CDR2: SGHTS and YDEGEE. This CDR3 is built from 15 residues. Trimming removed 7 bases at V and 0 bases at J, with 14 bases between. The DNA of the CDR3 is TGTGCCAGCGCTAAAGGGGTCGATAGCAATCAGCCCCAGCATTTT. As protein: CASAKGVDSNQPQHF.

The V call is TRBV7-6, the J call TRBJ2-1; maybe TRBD1 (5 bases). Germline CDR1 SGHVS, CDR2 FNYEAQ. V was shortened by 1 base and J by 4 bases, with 11 bases between the two germline ends. The CDR3 covers 15 residues. The chain's CDR3 is CASSLVPGYYNEQFF. For the CDR3, the DNA is TGTGCCAGCAGCTTAGTGCCAGGGTATTACAATGAGCAGTTCTTC.

This chain links TRBV9 with TRBJ2-2; 8 bases line up with TRBD2. Germline CDR1 reads SGDLS; CDR2 reads YYNGEE. This CDR3 has 15 residues. Unmatched junction bases numbered 9, after V lost 7 bases and J lost 4 bases. The chain's CDR3 is CASDPGGAGTGELFF. CDR3 in DNA: TGTGCCAGCGACCCGGGGGGGGCAGGCACCGGGGAGCTGTTTTTT.

This sequence joins TRBV7-2 and TRBJ2-3, with 11 bases lining up with TRBD2. The ends lost 0 bases at V and 5 bases at J; junction bases unmatched: 7. The germline CDR1 and CDR2 sequences are SGHTA and FQGNSA. The CDR3 extends over 17 amino acids. The CDR3 sequence: CASSLAFSGGELDTQYF. CDR3 coding DNA: TGTGCCAGCAGCTTAGCCTTTAGCGGGGGGGAATTAGATACGCAGTATTTT. Based on the CDR3 plus reference TRBV7-2 and TRBJ2-3, the full variable domain is GAGVSQSPSNKVTEKGKDVELRCDPISGHTALYWYRQSLGQGLEFLIYFQGNSAPDKSGLPSDRFSAERTGGSVSTLTIQRTQQEDSAVYLCASSLAFSGGELDTQYFGPGTRLTVL.

V is TRBV19 and J is TRBJ2-7; a weak D match, TRBD1 (6 bases). There are 15 residues in the CDR3. Germline CDR1 LNHDA, CDR2 SQIVND (reference sequence). V gave up 9 bases and J gave up 1 base, with 19 bases separating them. In DNA form, the CDR3 reads TGTGCCAGAAGGGACCAGGGGTTTATGTCCTACGAGCAGTACTTC. Translation gives CARRDQGFMSYEQYF.